The text below deals with one T cell receptor (beta chain). The data belong to a study of blood T cell repertoires in COVID-19. At the level of the study: There were acute and convalescent COVID-19 samples, and they came from the United States, Italy and Spain. The cDNA or gDNA used as material had been derived from T cells, B-cell-depleted T cells, or PBMCs.

In the authors' workflow: Reference gene primers were amplified, and this amplification served to estimate nucleated cell counts. Only in-frame clones appear in the TCRdb table, and some are missing; sequencing was by immunoSEQ multiplex PCR. V and J calls plus clone size are reproduced from that table; the DNA served to infer D and trimming. The sample shows about 200,000 clones, 80% to 90% of them seen only once. The CDR3 contains 14 residues. CDR1 and CDR2 (germline): LGHNT, FRNRAP. The V segment lost 5 bases and the J segment 3 bases; nucleotides outside the gene matches: 6. The genes are TRBV12-5 and TRBJ2-5; TRBD2 agrees at 7 bases. The sequence was obtained from a woman in her twenties or thirties who had been exposed to COVID-19. Sequenced: PBMCs or T cells enriched from blood (not recorded which). The CDR3 loop reads CASGPGTKEETQYF. CDR3 nucleotides: TGTGCTAGTGGTCCTGGGACTAAGGAAGAGACCCAGTACTTC.